The 20 T cell receptor beta chains below come from one sample, sequenced in a study of identical twins. A single record per CDR3 protein comes from TCRdb applying MiXCR to the 5' RACE reads. The table lists some 570,000 distinct CDR3 sequences, approximately 20% of them singletons, with around 0.47% in the top ten. This sample was shared with a second study, whose subject was yellow fever vaccine responses in identical twins.

The source material was CD4+ T cells sorted from blood. These receptors were collected from a young woman in good health.

The chain is built from TRBV19 and TRBJ1-1; no firm D call. The CDR3 totals 15 residues. The germline gives CDR1 LNHDA, CDR2 SQIVND (reference sequence). V was shortened by 7 bases and J by 6 bases, with 21 bases between the two germline ends. CDR3 region: CASIPYGQANPEAFF. In DNA, the CDR3 is TGTGCCAGTATTCCCTACGGTCAGGCAAACCCTGAAGCTTTCTTT.

There are a few counts of this clonotype. The chain uses TRBV19 and TRBJ2-1, with 7 bases that match TRBD1. Germline-derived CDR1 and CDR2 are LNHDA and SQIVND (reference sequence). There are 15 residues in the CDR3. J gave up 1 base and V 3 bases, and 3 bases lay outside the gene matches. The CDR3 DNA sequence: TGTGCCAGTAGTATTGGGACAGCTTCCTACAATGAGCAGTTCTTC. Its protein product is CASSIGTASYNEQFF. The whole variable domain, filled in from reference TRBV19 and TRBJ2-1, reads DGGITQSPKYLFRKEGQNVTLSCEQNLNHDAMYWYRQDPGQGLRLIYYSQIVNDFQKGDIAEGYSVSREKKESFPLTVTSAQKNPTAFYLCASSIGTASYNEQFFGPGTRLTVL.

The chain carries TRBV28 and TRBJ2-1, with D unresolved. Germline V CDR1 and CDR2: MDHEN, SYDVKM. There are 16 residues in the CDR3. V was trimmed by 6 bases and J by 0 bases, leaving 15 bases between them. The CDR3 DNA reads as TGTGCCAGCAGCCGCTTAGAGGCCCCCTCCTACAATGAGCAGTTCTTC. Translation: CASSRLEAPSYNEQFF.

This clonotype was recorded many times. The rearrangement links TRBV28 to TRBJ1-6, with 8 bases aligning to TRBD1. V gave up 5 bases and J gave up 4 bases; unmatched junction bases: 10. This CDR3 is 17 amino acids long. Germline CDR1 MDHEN, CDR2 SYDVKM. CDR3 coding DNA: TGTGCCAGCAGTATAGGACAGGGCTTCACTTATAATTCACCCCTCCACTTT. Amino acid sequence: CASSIGQGFTYNSPLHF.

The gene calls are TRBV25-1 and TRBJ2-7, with TRBD1 matching 7 bases. CDR3 length equals 14 residues. Trimming took 2 bases from V and 1 from J; bases not matched to a gene: 2. Germline CDR1 and CDR2: MGHDK and SYGVNS. The CDR3 loop is CASSETGQSYEQYF. CDR3 DNA: TGTGCCAGCAGTGAAACGGGACAGTCCTACGAGCAGTACTTC.

The V call is TRBV4-1, the J call TRBJ2-3; D might be TRBD1 or TRBD2, each matching 5 bases. From germline, CDR1 is MGHRA and CDR2 YSYEKL. CDR3 length equals 17 residues. V was clipped by 3 bases and J by 7 bases, with 23 bases between them. This chain's CDR3 is CASSHPITGTKQNTQYF. The CDR3 coding sequence is TGCGCCAGCAGCCATCCTATAACCGGGACCAAACAAAATACGCAGTATTTT.

The chain couples TRBV20-1 to TRBJ2-5, with 11 bases lining up with TRBD2. The trim removed 7 bases at V and 5 bases at J, leaving 9 bases unmatched. The CDR3 has 14 residues. Germline CDR1 reads DFQATT; CDR2 reads SNEGSKA (reference sequence). In DNA, the CDR3 is TGCAGTGTCCATAGCGGGGGGGAGTGGGAGACCCAGTACTTC. It is translated as CSVHSGGEWETQYF.

This clonotype appeared a few times. The gene calls are TRBV20-1 and TRBJ2-7; TRBD2 matches at 11 bases. V lost 3 bases to trimming and J lost 5 bases; unmatched junction nucleotides: 6. This CDR3 is built from 14 residues. Looked up from germline, CDR1 is DFQATT and CDR2 is SNEGSKA (reference sequence). The chain's CDR3 is CSASLTSGVNEQYF. CDR3 sequence (DNA): TGCAGTGCTAGTTTGACTAGCGGGGTAAACGAGCAGTACTTC.

This chain connects TRBV2 to TRBJ2-3, with 14 nucleotides matching TRBD2. V shed 6 bases, J shed 4 bases, and the junction held 6 bases outside the gene matches. The CDR3 length is 16 residues. Germline V gene lookup returns CDR1 SNHLY and CDR2 FYNNEI. The CDR3 reads CASSIGLAGGADTQYF. CDR3 sequence (DNA): TGTGCCAGCAGCATCGGACTAGCGGGAGGTGCAGATACGCAGTATTTT.

This clonotype has only a few counts. The chain combines TRBV24-1 with TRBJ2-2, with unresolved D. The germline V gene encodes CDR1 KGHDR and CDR2 SFDVKD. Trimming removed 7 bases from V and 0 bases from J, with 8 bases in between. This CDR3 comprises 14 residues. CDR3 region: CATSRAANTGELFF. DNA of the CDR3: TGTGCCACCAGCAGAGCCGCGAACACCGGGGAGCTGTTTTTT.

Many counts were recorded for this clonotype. A junction end diverges from the germline sequence, so it may reflect a read error. The chain couples TRBV5-1 to TRBJ2-1, with 14 bases aligning to TRBD2. The germline gives CDR1 SGHRS, CDR2 YFSETQ. This CDR3 contains 15 residues. CDR3 nucleotide sequence: TGTGCCAGCAGCTTGGGACTAGCGGGAGTGAATGAGCAGTTCTTC. As protein: CASSLGLAGVNEQFF.

In this sample, this clonotype turned up many times. The chain is built from TRBV12-3 or TRBV12-4 and TRBJ1-4; 9 bases align to TRBD1. With V trimmed by 9 bases and J by 5 bases, 7 bases remained unmatched. The CDR3 is made up of 14 amino acids. CDR3 coding DNA: TGTGCCAGTTCCCAGGACAGGGGAAATGAAAAACTGTTTTTT. Protein: CASSQDRGNEKLFF.

The J gene is TRBJ2-1, the V gene TRBV20-1; D assignment may be TRBD1 or TRBD2 (6 bases each). Germline-derived CDR1 and CDR2 are DFQATT and SNEGSKA (reference sequence). Trimming cost V 7 bases and J 5 bases, with 9 bases left between them. There are 11 residues in the CDR3. CDR3 in amino acids: CSGGGHNEQFF. In DNA, the CDR3 is TGCAGTGGAGGGGGGCACAATGAGCAGTTCTTC.

The sample holds a few counts of this clonotype. The chain recombines TRBV6-5 with TRBJ2-3; no clear D gene. This CDR3 has 13 residues. Germline V gives CDR1 MNHEY, CDR2 SVGAGI. Between the trimmed V and J ends, which lost 2 bases and 6 bases, there was a span of 9 bases. The CDR3 here is CASSYGQSDTQYF. CDR3 bases: TGTGCCAGCAGTTACGGGCAATCGGATACGCAGTATTTT.

This clonotype was found a few times. This chain joins TRBV25-1 and TRBJ2-2; 7 bases are shared with TRBD1. The germline V gene encodes CDR1 MGHDK and CDR2 SYGVNS. Unmatched junction bases numbered 6, after V lost 5 bases and J lost 3 bases. The CDR3 runs to 15 residues. The CDR3 DNA follows: TGTGCCAGCAGTTCTACGGGACAGTACACCGGGGAGCTGTTTTTT. It is translated as CASSSTGQYTGELFF.

There are a few counts of this clonotype. This rearrangement joins TRBV27 to TRBJ2-3; the D gene is possibly TRBD2 (6 bases). V was clipped by 4 bases and J by 0 bases, with 14 bases between them. The germline V gene has CDR1 MNHEY and CDR2 SMNVEV (reference sequence). The CDR3 contains 16 residues. The CDR3 spells CASSSVLGTSTDTQYF. The CDR3 bases are TGTGCCAGCAGTTCCGTCCTGGGGACTAGCACAGATACGCAGTATTTT.

V and J are TRBV7-9 and TRBJ2-5; unclear D gene. V was clipped by 1 base and J by 3 bases, with 9 bases between them. Germline CDR1 SEHNR, CDR2 FQNEAQ (reference sequence). CDR3 length: 14 residues. The CDR3 region is CASSLGRNEETQYF. The CDR3 region has the DNA TGTGCCAGCAGCTTAGGTCGGAACGAAGAGACCCAGTACTTC.

The chain employs TRBV25-1 and TRBJ2-2; the match to TRBD1 covers 8 bases. This CDR3 comprises 16 residues. CDR1 is MGHDK, CDR2 SYGVNS, per germline. The J segment lost 5 bases and the V segment lost 3 bases, leaving 8 bases of the junction unmatched. Here the CDR3 reads CASSDQGQGATGELFF. CDR3 coding DNA: TGTGCCAGCAGTGATCAGGGGCAGGGGGCTACCGGGGAGCTGTTTTTT.

The DNA for the CDR3 is TGTGCCAGCATGAGGGCCAGCTCCTACGAGCAGTACTTC. This codes for CASMRASSYEQYF. The chain employs TRBV12-3 or TRBV12-4 and TRBJ2-7, with D possibly matching TRBD2 (5 bases). Deletions cut 7 bases from V and 0 bases from J, with 10 bases between. The length of the CDR3 is 13 residues.

The table lists this clonotype with a few counts. V and J are TRBV7-9 and TRBJ2-1, with 7 bases that match TRBD1. The CDR3 is made up of 16 amino acids. Looked up from germline, CDR1 is SEHNR and CDR2 is FQNEAQ (reference sequence). V shed 6 bases and J 2 bases; nucleotides not matched to a gene: 10. CDR3 region: CASRTAQGDTYNEQFF. In nucleotides, the CDR3 is TGTGCCAGCAGAACGGCTCAGGGGGACACCTACAATGAGCAGTTCTTC.